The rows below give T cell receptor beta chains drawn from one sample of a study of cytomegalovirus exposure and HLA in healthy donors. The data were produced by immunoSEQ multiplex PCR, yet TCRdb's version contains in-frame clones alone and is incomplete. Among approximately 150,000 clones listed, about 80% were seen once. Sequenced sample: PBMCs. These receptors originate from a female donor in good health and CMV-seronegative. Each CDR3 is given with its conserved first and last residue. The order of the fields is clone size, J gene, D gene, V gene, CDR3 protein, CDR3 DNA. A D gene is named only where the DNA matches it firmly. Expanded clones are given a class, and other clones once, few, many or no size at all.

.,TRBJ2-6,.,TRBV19,CASSSTGTGANVLTF,TGTGCCAGTAGTTCCACAGGTACTGGGGCCAACGTCCTGACTTTC
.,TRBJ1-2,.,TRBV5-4,CASSLQSGGSYTF,TGTGCCAGCAGCTTGCAGTCGGGGGGAAGCTACACCTTC
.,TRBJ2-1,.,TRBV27,CASSSHAGLGEFF,TGTGCCAGCAGTTCTCACGCGGGACTCGGGGAGTTCTTC
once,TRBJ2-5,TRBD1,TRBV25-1,CASSVDRGLETQYF,TGTGCCAGCAGTGTGGACAGGGGGCTAGAGACCCAGTACTTC
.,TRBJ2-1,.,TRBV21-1,CASSKGLAAYNEQFF,TGTGCCAGCAGCAAGGGACTAGCGGCCTACAATGAGCAGTTCTTC
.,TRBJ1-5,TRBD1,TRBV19,CASSIGGQGSQPQHF,TGTGCCAGTAGTATTGGGGGACAGGGTAGTCAGCCCCAGCATTTT
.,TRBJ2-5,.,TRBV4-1,CASSPPMSETQYF,TGCGCCAGCAGCCCCCCCATGTCCGAGACCCAGTACTTC
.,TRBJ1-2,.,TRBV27,CASSPYPPPYNYGYTF,TGTGCCAGCAGTCCTTATCCTCCCCCCTACAACTATGGCTACACCTTC
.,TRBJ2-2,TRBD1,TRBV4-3,CASSQESGGEWAGELFF,TGCGCCAGCAGCCAAGAGTCAGGGGGTGAATGGGCCGGGGAGCTGTTTTTT
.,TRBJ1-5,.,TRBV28,CASSLSGQPQHF,TGTGCCAGCAGTTTATCCGGTCAGCCCCAGCATTTT
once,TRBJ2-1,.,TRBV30,CAWSVRVHNEQFF,TGTGCCTGGAGTGTAAGAGTACACAATGAGCAGTTCTTC
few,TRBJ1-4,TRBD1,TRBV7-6,CASSLGDRANEKLFF,TGTGCCAGCAGCTTAGGGGACAGGGCTAATGAAAAACTGTTTTTT
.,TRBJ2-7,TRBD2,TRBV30,CAWTYSGRSDQYF,TGTGCCTGGACCTACAGCGGGAGGAGCGATCAGTACTTC
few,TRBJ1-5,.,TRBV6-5,CASNRVNQPQHF,TGTGCCAGCAACAGGGTAAATCAGCCCCAGCATTTT
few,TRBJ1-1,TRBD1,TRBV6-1,CASSSTGGTEAFF,TGTGCCAGCAGTTCTACAGGGGGCACTGAAGCTTTCTTT
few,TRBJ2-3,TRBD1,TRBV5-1,CASSQQGQGTDTQYF,TGCGCCAGCAGCCAGCAGGGACAGGGCACAGATACGCAGTATTTT
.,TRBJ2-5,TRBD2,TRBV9,CASSAGLAVETQYF,TGTGCCAGCAGCGCGGGACTAGCGGTGGAGACCCAGTACTTC
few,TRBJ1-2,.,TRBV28,CASRVTSGYTF,TGTGCCAGCAGGGTTACGAGCGGCTACACCTTC
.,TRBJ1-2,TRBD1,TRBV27,CASSLYAGGYYGYPF,TGTGCCAGCAGTTTATATGCAGGGGGGTACTATGGCTACCCCTTC
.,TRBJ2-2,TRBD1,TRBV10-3,CATKTGQANTGELFF,TGTGCCACCAAGACGGGACAGGCGAACACCGGGGAGCTGTTTTTT